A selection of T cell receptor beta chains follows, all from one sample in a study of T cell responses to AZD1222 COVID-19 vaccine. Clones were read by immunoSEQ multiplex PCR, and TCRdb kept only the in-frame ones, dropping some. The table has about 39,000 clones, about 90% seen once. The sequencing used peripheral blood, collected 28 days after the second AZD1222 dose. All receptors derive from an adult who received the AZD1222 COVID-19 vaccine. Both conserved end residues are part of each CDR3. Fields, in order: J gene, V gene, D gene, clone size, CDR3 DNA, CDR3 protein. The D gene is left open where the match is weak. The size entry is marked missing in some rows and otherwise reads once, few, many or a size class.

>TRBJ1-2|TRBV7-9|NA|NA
TGTGCCAGCAGCTTCGGGGGCGATGGCTACACCTTC
CASSFGGDGYTF
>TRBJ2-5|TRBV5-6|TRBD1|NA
TGTGCCAGCAGCCTGACAGGGTTGGAGACCCAGTACTTC
CASSLTGLETQYF
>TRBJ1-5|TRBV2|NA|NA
TGTGCCAGCAGGGCGGAGTATAGCAATCAGCCCCAGCATTTT
CASRAEYSNQPQHF
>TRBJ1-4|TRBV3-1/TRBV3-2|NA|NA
TGTGCCAGCAGCGGAAGGGACCATTTGGATTTTGAAAAACTGTTTTTT
CASSGRDHLDFEKLFF
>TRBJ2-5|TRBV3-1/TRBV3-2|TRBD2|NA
TGTGCCAGCAGACAAGCGGGGCGGGGGAAAGAGACCCAGTACTTC
CASRQAGRGKETQYF
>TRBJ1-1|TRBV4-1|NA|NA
TGCGCCAGCAGCCAAGATTTGGACCTTAGGGTCGGTACTGAAGCTTTCTTT
CASSQDLDLRVGTEAFF
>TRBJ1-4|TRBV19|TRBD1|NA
TGTGCCAGCTCCGGGACAGGCGATACAACTAATGAAAAACTGTTTTTT
CASSGTGDTTNEKLFF
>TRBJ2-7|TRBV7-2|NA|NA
TGTGCCAGCAGCGCGAGCGTGGTAAGCTCCTACGAGCAGTACTTC
CASSASVVSSYEQYF
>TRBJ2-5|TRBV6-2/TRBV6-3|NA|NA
TGTGCCAGCACCCCTAGCACGGGATTTGAGACCCAGTACTTC
CASTPSTGFETQYF
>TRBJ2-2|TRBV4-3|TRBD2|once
TGCGCCAGCAGCCAAGAACTAGCGTTGATAGACGGGGAGCTGTTTTTT
CASSQELALIDGELFF
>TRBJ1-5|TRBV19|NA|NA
TGTGCCAGTACCCAGGGTACGGAGCCCCAGCATTTT
CASTQGTEPQHF
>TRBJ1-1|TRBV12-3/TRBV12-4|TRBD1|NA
TGTGCCAGCAGGGGACAGATGACTGAAGCTTTCTTT
CASRGQMTEAFF
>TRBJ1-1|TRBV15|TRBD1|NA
TGTGCCACCAGGAATAGCAGGGGGCGCTTCACTGAAGCTTTCTTT
CATRNSRGRFTEAFF
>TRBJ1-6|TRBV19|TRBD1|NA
TGTGCCAGTAGTGCTAAGGGGACAGCCTATAATTCACCCCTCCACTTT
CASSAKGTAYNSPLHF
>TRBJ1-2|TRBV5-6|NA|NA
TGTGCCAGCAGCCCGGGGGTGGGCTATGGCTACACCTTC
CASSPGVGYGYTF
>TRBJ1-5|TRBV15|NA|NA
TGTGCCACCAGTAGCGGCGGATCCAGTTTGCCCCAGCATTTT
CATSSGGSSLPQHF
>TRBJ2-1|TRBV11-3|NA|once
TGTGCCAGCAGCTCGGGCAGCTACAATGAGCAGTTCTTC
CASSSGSYNEQFF
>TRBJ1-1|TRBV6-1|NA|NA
TGTGCCAGCAGTGAATTTAGGTTCACTGAAGCTTTCTTT
CASSEFRFTEAFF
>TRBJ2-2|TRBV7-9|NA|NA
TGTGCCAGCAGCACCTCGCGAGGCCCCACCGGGGAGCTGTTTTTT
CASSTSRGPTGELFF
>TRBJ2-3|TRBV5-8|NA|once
TGTGCCAGCAGCTCTACAGGGAACCCAACAGATACGCAGTATTTT
CASSSTGNPTDTQYF
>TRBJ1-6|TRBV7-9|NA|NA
TGTGCCAGCAGCGTGTCAGGAGAATCACCCCTCCACTTT
CASSVSGESPLHF
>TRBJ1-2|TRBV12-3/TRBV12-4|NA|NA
TGTGCCAGCAGTTTACACGGATCCTATGGCTACACCTTC
CASSLHGSYGYTF
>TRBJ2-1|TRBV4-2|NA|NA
TGTGCCAGCAGCCAAGATTCACCATTAATCTCCTACAATGAGCAGTTCTTC
CASSQDSPLISYNEQFF
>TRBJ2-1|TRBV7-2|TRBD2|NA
TGTGCCAGCAGCTTAGTAGCGGGCCGCTCCTACAATGAGCAGTTCTTC
CASSLVAGRSYNEQFF
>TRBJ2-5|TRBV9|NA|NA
TGTGCCAGTACGTTAGATCAGGGAAAACAAGAGACCCAGTACTTC
CASTLDQGKQETQYF
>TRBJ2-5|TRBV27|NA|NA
TGTGCCAGCAGACCTGGCGCGGTGGGAGAGACCCAGTACTTC
CASRPGAVGETQYF